This T cell receptor (beta chain) appears in the sequencing data of a study of a mutant IDH1 vaccine in newly diagnosed glioma. Background on the study: Treated patients showed a male proportion of roughly 62%, a female proportion of about 40%, and a mean age of approximately 40 years. It was at week 35 that visit V12 occurred, and at week 47 that visit V13 did. Findings and limits, study-wide: It was roughly 93% of patients that developed vaccine-induced immune responses.

Time point described: week 35, safety follow-up. Mutant IDH1 20-mer peptide, at 300 ug, made up each vaccine dose, with topical imiquimod. Vaccination of patients was performed eight times, in weeks 1, 3, 5, 7, 11, 15, 19 and 23. Data came from immunoSEQ multiplex PCR; TCRdb stores just in-frame clones and leaves some out. The profile shows about 33,000 clones, roughly four fifths of them singletons. The germline V and J ends were trimmed by 4 bases and 3 bases, with 12 bases remaining between them. The CDR3 has 14 amino acids. Germline assignment: CDR1 SGHRS and CDR2 YFSETQ. About this clone: Antigen unknown.

The TCR comes from a woman younger than 35 with glioma. The genes are TRBV5-1 and TRBJ2-3; TRBD2 is a possible D gene (6 bases). Sequencing used PBMCs, obtained from a glioma patient whose treatment included an IDH1 peptide vaccine. CDR3 sequence: CASSPGGVTDTQYF. CDR3 bases: TGCGCCAGCAGCCCGGGCGGGGTTACAGATACGCAGTATTTT.